The 20 T cell receptor beta chains presented below share a single source sample, sequenced in a study of T cells in women clearing cervical HPV infection. Clones were read by immunoSEQ multiplex PCR, and TCRdb kept only the in-frame ones, dropping some. This table holds some 30,000 clones. Sequenced sample: blood buffy coat. The receptors shown here come from a woman between 18 and 75 years old with a cervical HPV16 infection that either progressed to CIN3+ or cleared (not recorded which).

Points on this clone: Read coverage stops 3 residues before the CDR3 terminus; the germline J gene supplies the remainder. The rearrangement uses TRBV10-3 and TRBJ2-7; 14 bases map to TRBD2. The CDR3 covers 18 residues. Germline values: CDR1 ENHRY, CDR2 SYGVKD. V shed 5 bases, J shed 1 base, and the junction held 10 bases outside the gene matches. The covered CDR3 bases are TGTGCCATCAGTCCTGGGACTAGCGGGGGCGGGTATTCCTACGAG. Encoded protein: CAISPGTSGGGYSYE. The entire CDR3 is CAISPGTSGGGYSYEQYF.

Concerning this clone itself: Sequencing ends 3 residues short of the CDR3 end; the germline J gene provides the rest. J is TRBJ2-7 and V is TRBV7-8; 11 bases are a match to TRBD2. The CDR3 has 16 residues. Germline V CDR1 and CDR2: SGHVS, FQNEAQ. J gave up 0 bases and V 5 bases, and 6 bases lay outside the gene matches. The CDR3 loop is CASSPLTSGDSYEQYF. Incomplete CDR3 DNA: TGTGCCAGCAGCCCATTGACTAGCGGGGACTCCTACGAG.

A word on this clone: The CDR3 end falls 3 residues outside the read, so it is completed with the germline J gene. V usage is TRBV19 and J usage is TRBJ1-6, with TRBD1 matching over 8 bases. Per germline, CDR1 LNHDA and CDR2 SQIVND (reference sequence). CDR3 length: 13 amino acids. Unmatched junction bases numbered 4, after V lost 6 bases and J lost 9 bases. This CDR3 reads CASSEDRASPLHF. Partial CDR3 DNA: TGTGCCAGTAGCGAGGACAGGGCTTCACCC.

In the case of this clone: Read sequence stops 3 residues before the CDR3 end, and the germline J gene provides the missing end. The chain uses TRBV6-1 and TRBJ1-5; 7 nucleotides agree with TRBD1. Unmatched junction bases numbered 7, after V lost 6 bases and J lost 2 bases. This CDR3 has 15 residues. Germline loops: CDR1 MNHNS, CDR2 SASEGT. The DNA read from the CDR3 is TGTGCCAGCAGCGAACAGGGGAGAGGCAATCAGCCC. Its translation: CASSEQGRGNQP. The full-length CDR3 reads as CASSEQGRGNQPQHF.

A word on this clone: The read ends 3 residues shy of where the CDR3 ends; the end is completed using the germline J gene. V is TRBV20-1 and J is TRBJ2-7, with 8 positions matching TRBD1. From germline, CDR1 is DFQATT and CDR2 SNEGSKA (reference sequence). The CDR3 length is 13 residues. The ends lost 5 bases at V and 5 bases at J; junction bases unmatched: 8. CDR3 DNA, as far as it was read: TGCAGTGCTCAAGACAGGGGATCCCACGAG. It is translated as CSAQDRGSHE. From start to end, the CDR3 is CSAQDRGSHEQYF.

About this clone itself: The CDR3 is cut off 3 residues early in the read; its end comes from the germline J gene. The chain uses TRBV2 and TRBJ1-2; 8 bases fit TRBD1. The CDR3 runs 15 residues. CDR1 SNHLY and CDR2 FYNNEI come from the germline V gene. The covered CDR3 bases are TGTGCCAGCAGTGAAAGGGCTCAGGGGGCACAAGGC. This sequence encodes CASSERAQGAQG. The whole CDR3 reads CASSERAQGAQGYTF.

The DNA read from the CDR3 is TGTGCCAGCAGCTTAACTCCCAAGCGGGGACTCACAGATACG. Its translation is CASSLTPKRGLTDT. The full CDR3 reads CASSLTPKRGLTDTQYF. V usage is TRBV7-3 and J usage is TRBJ2-3, with 7 positions matching TRBD2. The read ends 3 residues shy of where the CDR3 ends; the end is completed using the germline J gene. CDR1 SGHTA and CDR2 FQGTGA come from the germline V gene. The CDR3 sequence is 17 residues long. Unmatched junction bases numbered 8, after V lost 0 bases and J lost 2 bases.

As regards this clone: The CDR3 end falls 3 residues outside the read, so it is completed with the germline J gene. The rearrangement uses TRBV19 and TRBJ2-2, with TRBD1 as a possible D gene (5 bases). The CDR3 is 15 residues long. Germline loops: CDR1 LNHDA, CDR2 SQIVND (reference sequence). The V end was cut by 6 bases, the J end by 1 base, with 12 bases between. The covered CDR3 bases are TGTGCCAGTAGCCTGACAGTACTGAACACCGGGGAG. It specifies CASSLTVLNTGE. The full CDR3 reads CASSLTVLNTGELFF.

Turning to this clone: The read ends 3 residues shy of where the CDR3 ends; the end is completed using the germline J gene. This chain connects TRBV29-1 to TRBJ2-1, with 13 bases matching TRBD2. This CDR3 comprises 15 residues. V gave up 1 base and J gave up 7 bases; unmatched junction bases: 4. The V gene's germline CDR1 is SQVTM and CDR2 ANQGSEA. The covered CDR3 bases are TGCAGCGTTGAAGCTCTGGGACTAGCGGGGAATGAG. Translation: CSVEALGLAGNE. The entire CDR3 reads CSVEALGLAGNEQFF.

The part of the CDR3 DNA that was read is TGCAGTGCGGTAGACACGAGCTCCTATAATTCACTC. Its protein is CSAVDTSSYNSL. From start to end, the CDR3 is CSAVDTSSYNSLLTF. V is TRBV20-1 and J is TRBJ2-6; D unresolved. The read ends 3 residues before the CDR3 terminus; that terminus is restored from the germline J gene. Germline V lookup: CDR1 DFQATT, CDR2 SNEGSKA (reference sequence). This CDR3 is 15 amino acids long.

Points on this clone: The read comes to an end 3 residues before the CDR3 does, leaving the germline J gene to fill in the end. The genes are TRBV4-2 and TRBJ2-7; a weak D match, TRBD1 (6 bases). CDR1 LGHNA and CDR2 YNFKEQ come from the germline V gene. This CDR3 spans 16 amino acids. Trimming removed 4 bases from V and 3 bases from J, with 19 bases in between. The CDR3 reads CASSPQGTGSYYEQYF. The CDR3 bases that were read are TGTGCCAGCAGCCCTCAGGGGACGGGGTCTTACTACGAG.

On this clone: The CDR3 end falls 3 residues outside the read, so it is completed with the germline J gene. V is TRBV7-3 and J is TRBJ2-4, with TRBD2 matching over 8 bases. Germline-derived CDR1 and CDR2 are SGHTA and FQGTGA. V dropped 6 bases and J dropped 8; count of bases not matched to a gene: 6. This CDR3 contains 13 residues. The CDR3 DNA, read in part, is TGTGCCAGCAGTCCTCCCGGGGGGGACATT. This translates into CASSPPGGDI. The entire CDR3 protein is CASSPPGGDIQYF.

Note on this clone: The read terminates 3 residues before the CDR3 end, so the remaining end is supplied by the germline J gene. The rearrangement uses TRBV11-2 and TRBJ2-7, with D possibly matching TRBD2 (6 bases). The V and J ends lost 5 bases and 4 bases respectively, with 18 bases between them. Germline loops: CDR1 SGHAT, CDR2 FQNNGV. The CDR3 length is 15 residues. Incomplete CDR3 DNA: TGTGCCAGCAGCCCTGCGGGGAGAGTAGTATACGAG. Translated, it gives CASSPAGRVVYE. The whole CDR3 region reads CASSPAGRVVYEQYF.

As for this clone: The read halts 3 residues ahead of the CDR3 end, with the missing end drawn from the germline J gene. V and J are TRBV30 and TRBJ2-3; a weak D match, TRBD1 (6 bases). The CDR3 is made up of 14 amino acids. In germline, CDR1 is GTSNPN, CDR2 SVGIG (reference sequence). Trimming pared 0 bases from V and 4 bases from J, leaving 11 bases between. The covered CDR3 bases are TGTGCCTGGAGTGTACGTCAGGGGTCAGATACG. This gives the protein CAWSVRQGSDT. The full CDR3 protein is CAWSVRQGSDTQYF.

Comment on this clone: Read sequence stops 3 residues before the CDR3 end, and the germline J gene provides the missing end. The chain carries TRBV4-1 and TRBJ1-5, with a possible D match to TRBD1 (5 bases). Germline V gives CDR1 MGHRA, CDR2 YSYEKL. V was cut by 0 bases and J by 2 bases, with 11 bases left in between. The CDR3 spans 16 residues. The CDR3 region is CASSQDGGLGNQPQHF. CDR3 DNA, as far as it was read: TGCGCCAGCAGCCAAGACGGGGGATTGGGCAATCAGCCC.

About this clone: The sequence runs out 3 residues before the end of the CDR3; the remainder is reconstructed from the germline J gene. V usage is TRBV2 and J usage is TRBJ1-5; D not certain. CDR1 is SNHLY and CDR2 is FYNNEI in the germline V gene. V was shortened by 2 bases and J by 5 bases, with 10 bases between the two germline ends. The CDR3 runs to 14 residues. CDR3 DNA, as far as it was read: TGTGCCAGCAGTGAAAATCGGGGAGATCAGCCC. Encoded protein: CASSENRGDQP. The full-length CDR3 reads as CASSENRGDQPQHF.

Worth noting for this clone: The read ends 3 residues shy of where the CDR3 ends; the end is completed using the germline J gene. The V gene is TRBV19, the J gene TRBJ2-6; D might be TRBD2 (5 bases). Germline V lookup: CDR1 LNHDA, CDR2 SQIVND (reference sequence). There are 16 residues in the CDR3. V lost 3 bases to trimming and J lost 2 bases, with 11 bases between them. The CDR3 protein is CASSMNAEAGANVLTF. The covered CDR3 bases are TGTGCCAGTAGTATGAACGCGGAGGCTGGGGCCAACGTC. Based on the CDR3 plus reference TRBV19 and TRBJ2-6, the full variable domain is DGGITQSPKYLFRKEGQNVTLSCEQNLNHDAMYWYRQDPGQGLRLIYYSQIVNDFQKGDIAEGYSVSREKKESFPLTVTSAQKNPTAFYLCASSMNAEAGANVLTFGAGSRLTVL.

This chain's CDR3 is CASNTNQETQYF. The part of the CDR3 DNA that was read is TGCGCCAGCAACACCAACCAAGAGACG. V is TRBV5-1 and J is TRBJ2-3; D not certain. The read halts 3 residues ahead of the CDR3 end, with the missing end drawn from the germline J gene. The germline V gene encodes CDR1 SGHRS and CDR2 YFSETQ. CDR3 size: 12 residues.

The CDR3 protein is CSATSGGLLSYEQYF. The part of the CDR3 DNA that was read is TGCAGTGCTACCAGCGGGGGGTTACTTTCCTACGAG. This chain connects TRBV20-1 to TRBJ2-7; 9 positions match TRBD2. The observed sequence ends 3 residues before the CDR3 terminus, with the missing tail filled in from the germline J gene. CDR3 length equals 15 residues. CDR1 DFQATT and CDR2 SNEGSKA come from the germline V gene (reference sequence). After removal of 4 bases from V and 1 base from J, the junction contained 8 bases not matched to a gene.

Worth noting for this clone: The read terminates 3 residues ahead of where the CDR3 ends, so the germline J gene completes it. The chain carries TRBV5-5 and TRBJ1-4, with TRBD1 as a possible D gene (5 bases). Germline CDR1 reads SGHKS; CDR2 reads YYEKEE (reference sequence). The CDR3 runs to 13 residues. The covered CDR3 bases are TGTGCCAGCAGCTTGGAATGGGGGGACAAA. Protein product: CASSLEWGDK. The complete CDR3 sequence is CASSLEWGDKLFF. Looking up the rest from reference TRBV5-5 and TRBJ1-4 gives the full variable domain: DAGVTQSPTHLIKTRGQQVTLRCSPISGHKSVSWYQQVLGQGPQFIFQYYEKEERGRGNFPDRFSARQFPNYSSELNVNALLLGDSALYLCASSLEWGDKLFFGSGTQLSVL.